The clone carrying this T cell receptor beta chain was seen more than once but under ten times. Its antigen is undetermined. The entry originates in a study of CD8 T cells in ankylosing spondylitis. Study-level findings and limits: What seemed typical of ankylosing spondylitis blood was a TCR beta motif built from 8 or 9 highly homologous variants. CD8+ cells made up the disease-linked clones, which were relatively rare in peripheral blood. Prior work had noted some motif variants in reactive arthritis blood and synovial fluid.

TCRdb re-called the 5' RACE reads through MiXCR, storing one row per CDR3 protein. The data hold about 190,000 distinct CDR3 sequences, with 10% to 15% observed a single time. V dropped 0 bases and J dropped 7 bases, with 22 bases sitting between them. Germline CDR1 reads LGHNA; CDR2 reads YNFKEQ. This CDR3 comprises 18 residues. This TCR came from a female donor with ankylosing spondylitis or in good health (not recorded which). Sequencing used blood, either unsorted or a sorted T cell fraction (not recorded which). The chain carries TRBV4-2 and TRBJ2-1, with D maybe TRBD2 (6 bases). CDR3 in DNA: TGTGCCAGCAGCCAAGAGGACCCTAGTAGCGGATACAGGAATGAGCAGTTCTTC. It codes for CASSQEDPSSGYRNEQFF.